This T cell receptor (beta chain) was identified in a study of blood T cell repertoires in COVID-19. Study-wide background: Both acute and convalescent COVID-19 samples were obtained from the United States, Italy and Spain. T cells, B-cell-depleted T cells, or PBMCs supplied cDNA or gDNA.

Original processing notes: Cell counts per sample came from amplifying reference gene primers. Profiling relied on immunoSEQ multiplex PCR, and the TCRdb table lists in-frame clones only, not all of them. For V, J and clone size, that table is used; D and trimming come from the DNA. The sample lists just over 650,000 clones; over 80% were seen once. Germline CDR1 and CDR2: SGHRS and YFSETQ. The CDR3 totals 18 residues. V was pared by 7 bases and J by 5 bases, with 20 bases of the junction left unmatched. V is TRBV5-1 and J is TRBJ1-2, with 10 bases that match TRBD1. This receptor was taken from a woman between 18 and 29 years old with acute or convalescent COVID-19. Input material: peripheral blood. CDR3 nucleotides: TGCGCCAGCCAATCCGGGAGCGTGGGGACAGGGGTACTATATGGCTACACCTTC. Translating gives CASQSGSVGTGVLYGYTF.